This is a list of T cell receptor beta chains from one sample in a study of T-cell reconstitution after alpha-beta-depleted transplantation in children. MiXCR was run by TCRdb on the PCR reads, yielding one entry per CDR3 protein. The table shows around 140,000 distinct CDR3 sequences, with around 9% occurring only once. The source was PBMCs, mostly from graft donor cells, collected 180 days after TCRalphabeta/CD19-depleted stem cell transplant. The receptor set was obtained from a female patient younger than 10 who had a stem cell transplant for congenital amegakaryocytic thrombocytopenia, so the T cells may come from the graft donor. The CDR3 runs from the conserved cysteine through the conserved F or W. D genes are given only for firm matches. Not every row has a clone size; where given, it reads once, few, many or a size class.

TRBV7-6	once	TRBJ2-5	TRBD2	CASSHGRTSGGGYQETQYF	TGTGCCAGCAGCCACGGGAGGACTAGCGGGGGGGGATACCAAGAGACCCAGTACTTC
TRBV15	few	TRBJ1-1	-	CATSREWTEAFF	TGTGCCACCAGCAGAGAATGGACTGAAGCTTTCTTT
TRBV4-2	-	TRBJ1-1	-	CASSQDVMNTEAFF	TGTGCCAGCAGCCAAGATGTGATGAACACTGAAGCTTTCTTT
TRBV6-5	many	TRBJ1-2	-	CASSSLVGLAGYGYTF	TGTGCCAGCAGTTCCCTTGTGGGCCTTGCGGGCTATGGCTACACCTTC
TRBV12-3/TRBV12-4	few	TRBJ2-3	-	CASSNTNSLTDTQYF	TGTGCCAGCAGTAATACTAACAGCCTCACAGATACGCAGTATTTT
TRBV5-1	many	TRBJ1-6	-	CASSEGRGGYSPLHF	TGCGCCAGCAGCGAGGGACGAGGGGGATATTCACCCCTCCACTTT
TRBV4-3	many	TRBJ2-1	TRBD2	CASSPRLAGSYNEQFF	TGCGCCAGCAGCCCACGGCTAGCGGGGTCGTACAATGAGCAGTTCTTC
TRBV12-3/TRBV12-4	few	TRBJ1-2	TRBD1	CASRGTGGNYGYTF	TGTGCCAGCAGGGGGACAGGGGGAAACTATGGCTACACCTTC
TRBV5-1	-	TRBJ2-5	TRBD2	CASSAPFGTSRETQYF	TGCGCCAGCAGCGCGCCGTTTGGGACTAGTCGAGAGACCCAGTACTTC
TRBV30	many	TRBJ2-5	-	CAWSSTRQETQYF	TGTGCCTGGAGTTCAACTAGGCAAGAGACCCAGTACTTC
TRBV7-6	once	TRBJ2-1	TRBD2	CASSLVATRGDEQFF	TGTGCCAGCAGCTTAGTAGCCACCCGGGGGGATGAGCAGTTCTTC
TRBV11-2	many	TRBJ2-7	-	CASSLSWGVVSYEQYF	TGTGCCAGCAGCTTAAGTTGGGGGGTCGTTTCCTACGAGCAGTACTTC
TRBV11-2	-	TRBJ1-1	-	CASSLSGADTEAFF	TGTGCCAGCAGCTTATCCGGGGCGGACACTGAAGCTTTCTTT
TRBV4-2	-	TRBJ2-7	-	CASSQDKLYEQYF	TGTGCCAGCAGCCAAGACAAATTGTACGAGCAGTACTTC
TRBV5-5	few	TRBJ1-5	-	CASSYGRVNQPQHF	TGTGCCAGCAGCTATGGTCGGGTTAATCAGCCCCAGCATTTT
TRBV30	few	TRBJ2-1	-	CAWSYSSGNEQFF	TGTGCCTGGAGTTACTCTAGTGGTAATGAGCAGTTCTTC
TRBV10-3	many	TRBJ2-5	-	CAISGVTDETQYF	TGTGCCATCAGTGGAGTTACCGACGAGACCCAGTACTTC
TRBV12-3/TRBV12-4	many	TRBJ1-2	-	CASRESGPYGYTF	TGTGCCAGCAGGGAATCCGGGCCGTATGGCTACACCTTC